This TCR beta chain came from a study of CD8+CD57+ T cells in acquired aplastic anemia. Trimming removed 9 bases at V and 3 bases at J, with 11 bases between. Per germline, CDR1 ENHRY and CDR2 SYGVKD. The CDR3 contains 12 residues. Profiling of TCR beta VDJ combinations and CDR3 sequences used genomic DNA as template. TCRdb re-analysed the reads in MiXCR, keeping a single row per CDR3 protein. This table holds 35,000 to 45,000 distinct CDR3 sequences, 55% to 80% found once. The TCR comes from a human donor in good health, serving as a control. The chain joins TRBV10-3 to TRBJ1-1; possibly TRBD1 for D (5 bases). The source material was sorted CD4+, CD8+, or CD8+CD57+ T cells (not recorded which) from PBMCs. The CDR3 DNA reads TGTGCCATTAACGAAGGGGACACTGAAGCTTTCTTT. Translating it yields CAINEGDTEAFF.